This T cell receptor (beta chain) came from a study of cytotoxic CD8 clonotypes in ibrutinib-treated CLL. Study-wide context: By median roughly 68 months, 12 had progressed and around 15 stayed remitted; responses had been 2 complete and about 25 partial. Study-wide findings and caveats: Public clonotypes were rare and shrank or held steady on treatment. Sustained-remission and progressing patients had different sampling times.

Produced via immunoSEQ multiplex PCR; TCRdb's table is partial and in-frame only. This table has some 24,000 clones, around four fifths appearing once. As concerns this clone: Antigen unknown.

The sample in question was PBMCs, obtained before ibrutinib treatment. The TCR sequence derives from a human donor with chronic lymphocytic leukemia.

The CDR3 loop reads CASSGLGDYGYTF. CDR3 bases: TGTGCCAGCAGCGGACTGGGGGACTATGGCTACACCTTC. The V gene is TRBV2, the J gene TRBJ1-2, with D possibly matching TRBD1 (5 bases). Per the germline V gene, CDR1 is SNHLY and CDR2 is FYNNEI. Deletions cut 6 bases from V and 3 bases from J, with 11 bases between. The CDR3 is 13 amino acids.